This TCR beta chain was sequenced during a study of blood T cell repertoires in COVID-19. The method was immunoSEQ multiplex PCR; TCRdb's version includes in-frame clones alone and lacks a portion of them. The sample records some 73,000 clones, 75% to 95% being singletons. Sequenced input: peripheral blood. The receptor comes from a human donor in a cohort sampled during active COVID-19.

The CDR3 loop is CSATIVLDSEAFF. The DNA for the CDR3 is TGCAGCGCGACCATCGTCCTGGACAGTGAAGCTTTCTTT. This sequence joins TRBV29-1 and TRBJ1-1, with D perhaps matching TRBD1 (6 bases). The V end was cut by 7 bases, the J end by 7 bases, with 19 bases between. The germline gives CDR1 SQVTM, CDR2 ANQGSEA. This CDR3 is 13 amino acids long.